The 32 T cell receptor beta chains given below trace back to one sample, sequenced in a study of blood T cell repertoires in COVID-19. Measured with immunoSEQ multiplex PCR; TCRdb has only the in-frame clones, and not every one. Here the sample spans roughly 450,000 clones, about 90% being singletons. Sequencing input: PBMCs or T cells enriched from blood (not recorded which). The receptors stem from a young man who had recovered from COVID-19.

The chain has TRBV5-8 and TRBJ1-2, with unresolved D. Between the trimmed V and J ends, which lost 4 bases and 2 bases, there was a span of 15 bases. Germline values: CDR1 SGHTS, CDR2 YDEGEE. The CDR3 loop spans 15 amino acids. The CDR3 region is CASSRHSGVNYGYTF. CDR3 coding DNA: TGTGCCAGCAGCCGACACTCCGGGGTGAACTATGGCTACACCTTC. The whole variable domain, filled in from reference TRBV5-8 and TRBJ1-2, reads EAGVTQSPTHLIKTRGQQATLRCSPISGHTSVYWYQQALGLGLQFLLWYDEGEERNRGNFPPRFSGRQFPNYSSELNVNALELEDSALYLCASSRHSGVNYGYTFGSGTRLTVV.

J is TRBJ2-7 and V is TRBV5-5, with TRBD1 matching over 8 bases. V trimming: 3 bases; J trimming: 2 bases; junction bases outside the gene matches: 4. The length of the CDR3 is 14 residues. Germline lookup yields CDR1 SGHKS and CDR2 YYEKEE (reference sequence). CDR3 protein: CASSWEQGAYEQYF. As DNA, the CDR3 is TGTGCCAGCAGCTGGGAACAGGGGGCCTACGAGCAGTACTTC.

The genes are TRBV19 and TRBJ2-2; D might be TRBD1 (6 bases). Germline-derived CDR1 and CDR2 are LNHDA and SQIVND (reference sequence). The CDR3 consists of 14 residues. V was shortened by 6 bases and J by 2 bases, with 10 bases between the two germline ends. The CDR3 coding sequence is TGTGCCAGTAGCTTCGGGACAAACACCGGGGAGCTGTTTTTT. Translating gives CASSFGTNTGELFF.

In DNA form, the CDR3 reads TGCGCCAGCTTGCAGGTGAACACTGAAGCTTTCTTT. Its translation: CASLQVNTEAFF. J is TRBJ1-1 and V is TRBV10-2; unclear D gene. Trimming cost V 8 bases and J 0 bases, with 7 bases left between them. The CDR3 is 12 residues long. CDR1 is WSHSY, CDR2 SAAADI, per germline.

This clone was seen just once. CDR3 residues: CASSLGGGATEAFF. CDR3 coding DNA: TGTGCCAGCAGCTTGGGGGGCGGGGCCACTGAAGCTTTCTTT. The chain combines TRBV5-4 with TRBJ1-1; D possibly corresponds to TRBD1 (5 bases). Trimming removed 0 bases at V and 4 bases at J, with 10 bases between. CDR3 size: 14 residues. The germline V gene encodes CDR1 SGHNT and CDR2 YYREEE (reference sequence).

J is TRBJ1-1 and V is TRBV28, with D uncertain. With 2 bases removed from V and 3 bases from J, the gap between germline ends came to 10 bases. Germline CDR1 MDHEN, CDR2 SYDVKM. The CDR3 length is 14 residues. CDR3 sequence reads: CASSLRLSYTEAFF. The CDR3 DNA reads TGTGCCAGCAGTTTACGACTGTCCTACACTGAAGCTTTCTTT.

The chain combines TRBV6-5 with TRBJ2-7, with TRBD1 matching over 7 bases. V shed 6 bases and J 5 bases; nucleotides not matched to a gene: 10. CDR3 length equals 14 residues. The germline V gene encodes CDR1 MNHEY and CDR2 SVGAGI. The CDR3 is CASSRGRTGDEQYF. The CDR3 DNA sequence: TGTGCCAGCAGCAGGGGACGCACAGGGGACGAGCAGTACTTC.

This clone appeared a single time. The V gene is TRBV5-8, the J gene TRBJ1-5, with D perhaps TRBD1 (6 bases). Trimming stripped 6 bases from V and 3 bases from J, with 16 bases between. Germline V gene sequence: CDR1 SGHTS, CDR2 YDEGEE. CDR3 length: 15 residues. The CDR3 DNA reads TGTGCCAGCACCGCAGAGGGGGACTACAATCAGCCCCAGCATTTT. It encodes CASTAEGDYNQPQHF.

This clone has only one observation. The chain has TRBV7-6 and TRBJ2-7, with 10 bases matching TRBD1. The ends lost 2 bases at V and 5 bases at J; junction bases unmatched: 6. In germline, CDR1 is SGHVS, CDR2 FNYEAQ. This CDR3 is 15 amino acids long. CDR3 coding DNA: TGTGCCAGCAGCTTATCTGGACAGGGGGTCGACGAGCAGTACTTC. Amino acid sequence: CASSLSGQGVDEQYF.

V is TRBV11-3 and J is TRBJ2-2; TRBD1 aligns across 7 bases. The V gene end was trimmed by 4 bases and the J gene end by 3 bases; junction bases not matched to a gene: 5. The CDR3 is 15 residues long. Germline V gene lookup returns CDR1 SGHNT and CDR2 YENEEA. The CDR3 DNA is TGTGCCAGCAGCTCACAGGGGAAGGACACCGGGGAGCTGTTTTTT. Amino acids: CASSSQGKDTGELFF.

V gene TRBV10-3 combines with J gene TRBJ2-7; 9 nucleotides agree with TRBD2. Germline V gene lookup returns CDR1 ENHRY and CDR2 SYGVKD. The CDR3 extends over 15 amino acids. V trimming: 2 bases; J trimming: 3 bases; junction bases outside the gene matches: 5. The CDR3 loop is CAISETLAGHYEQYF. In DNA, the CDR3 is TGTGCCATCAGTGAGACTCTAGCGGGACACTACGAGCAGTACTTC.

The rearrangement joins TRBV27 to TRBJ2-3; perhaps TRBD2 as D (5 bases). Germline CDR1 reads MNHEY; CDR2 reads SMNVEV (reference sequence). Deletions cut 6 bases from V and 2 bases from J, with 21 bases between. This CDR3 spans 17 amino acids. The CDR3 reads CASSPVRWTAFTDTQYF. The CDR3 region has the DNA TGTGCCAGCAGCCCCGTAAGGTGGACTGCCTTCACAGATACGCAGTATTTT.

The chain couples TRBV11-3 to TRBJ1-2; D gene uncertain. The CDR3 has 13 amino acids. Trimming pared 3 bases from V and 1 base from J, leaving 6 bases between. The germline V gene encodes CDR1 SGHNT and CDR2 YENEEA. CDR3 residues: CASSLRDNYGYTF. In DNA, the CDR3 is TGTGCCAGCAGCTTGAGGGATAACTATGGCTACACCTTC.

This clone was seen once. The CDR3 nucleotides are TGTGCCAGCTCACCCGACATGAATAACTATGGCTACACCTTC. This gives the protein CASSPDMNNYGYTF. The rearrangement uses TRBV18 and TRBJ1-2, with D unclear. V dropped 3 bases and J dropped 1 base, with 9 bases sitting between them. Germline CDR1 reads KGHSH; CDR2 reads LQKENI. CDR3 length: 14 residues.

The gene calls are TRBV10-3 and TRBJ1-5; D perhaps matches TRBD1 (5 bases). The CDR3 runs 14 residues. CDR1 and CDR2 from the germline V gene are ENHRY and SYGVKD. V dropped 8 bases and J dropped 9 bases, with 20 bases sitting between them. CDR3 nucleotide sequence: TGTGCCATCCGCGAAACCAGGGCCACGGGGCCCCAGCATTTT. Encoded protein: CAIRETRATGPQHF.

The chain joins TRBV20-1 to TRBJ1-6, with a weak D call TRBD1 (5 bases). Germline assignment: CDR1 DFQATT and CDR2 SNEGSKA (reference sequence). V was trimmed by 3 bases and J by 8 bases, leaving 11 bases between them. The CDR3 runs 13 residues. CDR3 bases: TGCAGTGCTAGTGGGGGAGATGATTCACCCCTCCACTTT. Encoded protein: CSASGGDDSPLHF.

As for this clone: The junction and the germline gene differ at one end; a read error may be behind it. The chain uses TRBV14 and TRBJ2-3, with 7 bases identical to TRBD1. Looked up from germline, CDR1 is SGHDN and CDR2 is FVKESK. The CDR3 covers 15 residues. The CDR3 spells CASSQGGQLFHTQYF. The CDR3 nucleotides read TGTGCCAGCAGTCAAGGGGGCCAGCTTTTTCACACGCAGTATTTT.

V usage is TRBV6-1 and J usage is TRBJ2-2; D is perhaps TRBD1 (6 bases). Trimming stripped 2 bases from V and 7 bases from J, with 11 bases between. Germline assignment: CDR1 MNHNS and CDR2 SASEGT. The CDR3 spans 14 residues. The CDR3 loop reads CASSEIRGHGELFF. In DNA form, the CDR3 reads TGTGCCAGCAGTGAAATAAGGGGACACGGGGAGCTGTTTTTT.

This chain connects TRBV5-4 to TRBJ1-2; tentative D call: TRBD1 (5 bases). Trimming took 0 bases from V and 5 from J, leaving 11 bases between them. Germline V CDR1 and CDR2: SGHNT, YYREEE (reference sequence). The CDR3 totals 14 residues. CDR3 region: CASSLDRKGYGYTF. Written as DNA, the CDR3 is TGTGCCAGCAGCTTGGACCGTAAGGGGTATGGCTACACCTTC.

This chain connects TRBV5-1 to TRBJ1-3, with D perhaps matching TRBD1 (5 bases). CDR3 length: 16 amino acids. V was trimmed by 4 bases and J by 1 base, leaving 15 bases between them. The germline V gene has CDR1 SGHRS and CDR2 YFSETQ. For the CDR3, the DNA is TGCGCCAGCAGCCTTGACAGCTTACCTTCTGGAAACACCATATATTTT. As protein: CASSLDSLPSGNTIYF.

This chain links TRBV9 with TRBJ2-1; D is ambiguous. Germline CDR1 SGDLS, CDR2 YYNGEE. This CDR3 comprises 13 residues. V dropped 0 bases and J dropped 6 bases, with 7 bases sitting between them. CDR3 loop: CASSVGRFNEQFF. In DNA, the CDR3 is TGTGCCAGCAGCGTAGGCAGATTCAATGAGCAGTTCTTC.

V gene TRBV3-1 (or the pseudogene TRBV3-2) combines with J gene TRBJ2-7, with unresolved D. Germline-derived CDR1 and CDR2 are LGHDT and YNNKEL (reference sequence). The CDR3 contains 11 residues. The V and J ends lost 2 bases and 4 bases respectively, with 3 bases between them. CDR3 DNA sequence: TGTGCCAGCAGCCAATCGTACGAGCAGTACTTC. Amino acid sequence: CASSQSYEQYF.

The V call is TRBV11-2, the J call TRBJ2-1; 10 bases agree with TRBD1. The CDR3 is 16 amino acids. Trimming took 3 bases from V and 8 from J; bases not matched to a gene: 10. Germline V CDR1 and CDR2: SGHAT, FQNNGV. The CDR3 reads CASSLGQGMTQYEQFF. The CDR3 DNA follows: TGTGCCAGCAGCTTGGGACAGGGGATGACGCAGTATGAGCAGTTCTTC.

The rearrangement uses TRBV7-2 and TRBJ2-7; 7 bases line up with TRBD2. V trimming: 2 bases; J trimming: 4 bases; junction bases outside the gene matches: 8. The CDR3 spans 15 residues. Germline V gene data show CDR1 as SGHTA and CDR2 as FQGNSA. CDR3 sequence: CASSLRGGSEYEQYF. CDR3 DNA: TGTGCCAGCAGCTTAAGGGGCGGGAGTGAGTACGAGCAGTACTTC.

The CDR3 DNA reads as TGTGCCAGCAGCCCGAATTTGAGGGACACTGAAGCTTTCTTT. Its translation is CASSPNLRDTEAFF. The chain recombines TRBV4-2 with TRBJ1-1; D remains unclear. Germline CDR1 LGHNA, CDR2 YNFKEQ. V lost 4 bases, J lost 3 bases, and 12 bases lay in between. The length of the CDR3 is 14 residues.

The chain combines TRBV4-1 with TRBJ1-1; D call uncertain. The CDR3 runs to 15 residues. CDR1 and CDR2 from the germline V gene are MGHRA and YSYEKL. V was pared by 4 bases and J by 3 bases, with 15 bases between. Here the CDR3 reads CASSLTSPADTEAFF. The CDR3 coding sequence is TGCGCCAGCAGCCTAACGTCCCCGGCGGACACTGAAGCTTTCTTT.

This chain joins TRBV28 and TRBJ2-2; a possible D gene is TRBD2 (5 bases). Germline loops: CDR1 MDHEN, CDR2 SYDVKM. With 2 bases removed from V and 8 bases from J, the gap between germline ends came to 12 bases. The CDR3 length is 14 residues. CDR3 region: CASSLTAGGGELFF. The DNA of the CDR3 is TGTGCCAGCAGTTTAACGGCGGGCGGTGGGGAGCTGTTTTTT.

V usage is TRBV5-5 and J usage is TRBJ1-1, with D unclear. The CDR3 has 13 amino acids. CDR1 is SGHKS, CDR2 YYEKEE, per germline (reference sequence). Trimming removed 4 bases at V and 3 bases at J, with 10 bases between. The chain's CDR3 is CASSTLRDTEAFF. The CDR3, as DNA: TGTGCCAGCAGCACCTTGAGGGACACTGAAGCTTTCTTT.

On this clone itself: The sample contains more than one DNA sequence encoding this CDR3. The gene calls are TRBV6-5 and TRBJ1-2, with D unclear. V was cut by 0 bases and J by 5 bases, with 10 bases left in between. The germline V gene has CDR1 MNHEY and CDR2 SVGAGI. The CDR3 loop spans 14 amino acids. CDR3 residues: CASSYSIQNYGYTF. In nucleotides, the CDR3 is TGTGCCAGCAGTTACTCGATACAGAATTATGGCTACACCTTC.

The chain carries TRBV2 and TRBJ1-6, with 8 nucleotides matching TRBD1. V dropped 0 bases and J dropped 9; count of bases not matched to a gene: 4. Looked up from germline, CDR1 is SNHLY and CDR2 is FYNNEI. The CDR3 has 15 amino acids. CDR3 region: CASSEARTGSSPLHF. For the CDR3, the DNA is TGTGCCAGCAGTGAAGCCCGGACAGGGTCTTCACCCCTCCACTTT.

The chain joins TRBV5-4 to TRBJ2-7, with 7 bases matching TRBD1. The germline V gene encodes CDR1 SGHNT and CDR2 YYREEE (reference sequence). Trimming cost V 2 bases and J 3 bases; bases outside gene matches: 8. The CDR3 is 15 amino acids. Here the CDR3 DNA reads TGTGCCAGCAGCTTAGACAGGGCCAACCTCTACGAGCAGTACTTC. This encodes CASSLDRANLYEQYF.

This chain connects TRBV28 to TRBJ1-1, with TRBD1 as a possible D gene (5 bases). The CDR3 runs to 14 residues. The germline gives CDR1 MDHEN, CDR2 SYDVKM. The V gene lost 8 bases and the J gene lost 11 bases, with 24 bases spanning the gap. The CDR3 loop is CASRARNQGFRAFF. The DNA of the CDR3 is TGTGCCAGCCGTGCCCGAAACCAGGGTTTTAGGGCTTTCTTT. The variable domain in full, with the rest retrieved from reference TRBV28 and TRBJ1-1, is DVKVTQSSRYLVKRTGEKVFLECVQDMDHENMFWYRQDPGLGLRLIYFSYDVKMKEKGDIPEGYSVSREKKERFSLILESASTNQTSMYLCASRARNQGFRAFFGQGTRLTVV.